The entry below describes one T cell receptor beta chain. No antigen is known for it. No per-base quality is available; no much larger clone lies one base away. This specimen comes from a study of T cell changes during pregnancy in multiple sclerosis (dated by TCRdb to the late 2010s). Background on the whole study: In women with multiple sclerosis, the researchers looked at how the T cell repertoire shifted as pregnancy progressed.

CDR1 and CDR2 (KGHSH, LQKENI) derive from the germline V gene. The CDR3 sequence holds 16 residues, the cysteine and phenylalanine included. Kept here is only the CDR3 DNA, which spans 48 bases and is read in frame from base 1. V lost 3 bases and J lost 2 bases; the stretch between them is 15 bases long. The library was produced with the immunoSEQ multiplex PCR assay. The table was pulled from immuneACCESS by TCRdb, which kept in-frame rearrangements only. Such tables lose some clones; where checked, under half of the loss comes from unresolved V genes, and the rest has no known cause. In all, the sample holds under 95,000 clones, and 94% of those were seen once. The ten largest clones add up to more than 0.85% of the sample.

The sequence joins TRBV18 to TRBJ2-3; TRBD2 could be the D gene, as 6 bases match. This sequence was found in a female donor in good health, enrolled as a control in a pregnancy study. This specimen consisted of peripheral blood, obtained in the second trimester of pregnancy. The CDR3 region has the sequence CASSPTLTSITDTQYF. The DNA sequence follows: TGTGCCAGCTCACCCACACTGACTAGTATCACAGATACGCAGTATTTT. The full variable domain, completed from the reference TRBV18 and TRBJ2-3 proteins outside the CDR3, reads NAGVMQNPRHLVRRRGQEARLRCSPMKGHSHVYWYRQLPEEGLKFMVYLQKENIIDESGMPKERFSAEFPKEGPSILRIQQVVRGDSAAYFCASSPTLTSITDTQYFGPGTRLTVL.